These T cell receptor beta chains were read from a single sample in a study of vaccination and CD4 T cells after COVID-19. Each CDR3 protein is one row after TCRdb ran MiXCR on the PCR reads. The sample carries about 18,000 distinct CDR3 sequences, 62% recorded once. Source: CD4+ T cells from blood, taken before SARS-CoV-2 vaccination. These receptors were collected from a human donor who had recovered from COVID-19. CDR3s include the opening cysteine and the closing phenylalanine or tryptophan. A D gene is named only where the DNA matches it firmly. Clone sizes are given selectively: once, few, many, or a class where the clone is expanded.

NA	NA	TRBJ2-5	TRBV10-1	CASSESGSPARYF	TGCGCCAGCAGTGAGTCGGGCAGCCCAGCTCGGTACTTC
TRBD1	NA	TRBJ1-6	TRBV20-1	CSARAGGQGGTSPLHF	TGCAGTGCTAGAGCCGGGGGACAGGGGGGTACTTCACCCCTCCACTTT
NA	NA	TRBJ2-3	TRBV6-5	CASSYDLRGDTQYF	TGTGCCAGCAGTTACGACTTAAGGGGAGATACGCAGTATTTT
TRBD1	NA	TRBJ2-7	TRBV12-3/TRBV12-4	CASSSGQGPYF	TGTGCCAGCAGCTCCGGACAGGGGCCGTACTTC
TRBD1	few	TRBJ1-5	TRBV6-1	CASSEEDRSSNQPQHF	TGTGCCAGCAGTGAAGAGGACAGGTCTAGCAATCAGCCCCAGCATTTT
NA	NA	TRBJ1-1	TRBV4-1	CASRATGLNTEAFF	TGCGCCAGCAGGGCAACAGGGCTGAACACTGAAGCTTTCTTT
TRBD1	NA	TRBJ2-3	TRBV27	CASSWDRVVADTQYF	TGTGCCAGCAGTTGGGACAGGGTAGTCGCAGATACGCAGTATTTT
NA	NA	TRBJ2-7	TRBV20-1	CSARSPKGSYEQYF	TGCAGTGCTAGAAGTCCGAAGGGTTCCTACGAGCAGTACTTC
NA	few	TRBJ2-2	TRBV20-1	CSASTDTGELFF	TGCAGTGCTAGCACAGACACCGGGGAGCTGTTTTTT
NA	few	TRBJ2-7	TRBV6-2/TRBV6-3	CASKSGGYEQYF	TGTGCCAGCAAGTCAGGTGGCTACGAGCAGTACTTC
NA	few	TRBJ2-3	TRBV24-1	CATSDPTGEEADTQYF	TGTGCCACCAGTGACCCTACAGGGGAGGAGGCAGATACGCAGTATTTT
TRBD1	NA	TRBJ1-6	TRBV27	CATRQGAYSPLHF	TGTGCCACGAGACAGGGGGCATATTCACCCCTCCACTTT
NA	once	TRBJ2-7	TRBV27	CASSFKLRGLYEQYF	TGTGCCAGCAGTTTCAAACTCAGGGGACTCTACGAGCAGTACTTC
NA	few	TRBJ1-5	TRBV6-2/TRBV6-3	CASSYGAQPQHF	TGTGCCAGCAGTTACGGGGCTCAGCCCCAGCATTTT
NA	NA	TRBJ1-2	TRBV7-9	CASSLENSGWNGYTF	TGTGCCAGCAGCTTAGAGAACTCAGGGTGGAATGGCTACACCTTC
NA	NA	TRBJ2-2	TRBV6-1	CASTPRGTGELFF	TGTGCCAGCACCCCCCGGGGCACCGGGGAGCTGTTTTTT
TRBD2	once	TRBJ2-2	TRBV12-3/TRBV12-4	CASSLDSWVASGRDGGLFF	TGTGCCAGCAGTTTAGATTCCTGGGTGGCTAGCGGGAGAGACGGGGGGCTGTTTTTT
TRBD1	NA	TRBJ1-1	TRBV20-1	CSAGGDRGNTEAFF	TGCAGTGCTGGGGGGGACAGGGGGAACACTGAAGCTTTCTTT
NA	once	TRBJ2-5	TRBV30	CAWRAGQETQYF	TGTGCCTGGAGGGCCGGGCAAGAGACCCAGTACTTC
TRBD2	NA	TRBJ2-7	TRBV20-1	CSATDTSGRASEQYF	TGCAGTGCGACAGACACTAGCGGGAGGGCAAGCGAGCAGTACTTC
NA	NA	TRBJ1-2	TRBV29-1	CSVNAANYGYTF	TGCAGCGTTAATGCGGCCAACTATGGCTACACCTTC
NA	NA	TRBJ2-5	TRBV28	CASSLGGRRGRETQYF	TGTGCCAGCAGTTTAGGGGGGCGGCGGGGACGGGAGACCCAGTACTTC
TRBD2	NA	TRBJ2-3	TRBV6-5	CASSYSSGLAGGTDTQYF	TGTGCCAGCAGTTACTCATCGGGACTAGCGGGAGGCACAGATACGCAGTATTTT
NA	NA	TRBJ1-5	TRBV27	CATYRVSRNQPQHF	TGTGCCACCTACAGGGTATCACGCAATCAGCCCCAGCATTTT
TRBD1	NA	TRBJ1-2	TRBV30	CAWSEQGAVYGYTF	TGTGCCTGGAGTGAGCAGGGGGCCGTCTATGGCTACACCTTC
NA	NA	TRBJ1-2	TRBV19	CASSQSGRYGYTF	TGTGCCAGTAGTCAGTCAGGGCGATATGGCTACACCTTC
TRBD1	NA	TRBJ1-5	TRBV7-2	CASSWTGFWNQPQHF	TGTGCCAGCAGCTGGACAGGTTTTTGGAATCAGCCCCAGCATTTT
TRBD1	NA	TRBJ1-2	TRBV2	CASTRTGSNYGYTF	TGTGCCAGCACCCGGACAGGCTCGAACTATGGCTACACCTTC
NA	NA	TRBJ1-5	TRBV2	CASRDGRGVGQPQHF	TGTGCCAGCAGAGACGGACGGGGCGTTGGCCAGCCCCAGCATTTT
NA	NA	TRBJ1-6	TRBV12-3/TRBV12-4	CASSLMGFAESPLHF	TGTGCCAGCAGTTTAATGGGGTTCGCTGAATCACCCCTCCACTTT
NA	few	TRBJ2-3	TRBV2	CASRVSSTDTQYF	TGTGCCAGCAGGGTGTCTAGCACAGATACGCAGTATTTT
TRBD2	few	TRBJ2-7	TRBV6-1	CASSDKASGGGYEQYF	TGTGCCAGCAGTGATAAAGCTAGCGGGGGGGGCTACGAGCAGTACTTC
NA	NA	TRBJ1-5	TRBV7-6	CASSSAPKQPQHF	TGTGCCAGCAGCTCAGCACCCAAGCAGCCCCAGCATTTT
TRBD2	NA	TRBJ2-1	TRBV20-1	CSARVGLAGINEQFF	TGCAGTGCTAGAGTAGGCTTAGCGGGTATAAATGAGCAGTTCTTC
TRBD1	NA	TRBJ1-2	TRBV28	CASSPFRDRENGYTF	TGTGCCAGCAGTCCTTTCAGAGACAGGGAAAATGGCTACACCTTC
TRBD1	NA	TRBJ2-3	TRBV28	CASRQGGASTDTQYF	TGTGCCAGCAGACAGGGGGGCGCTAGCACAGATACGCAGTATTTT
TRBD1	NA	TRBJ1-2	TRBV7-8	CASSLSTGANYGYTF	TGTGCCAGCAGCTTATCGACAGGGGCAAACTATGGCTACACCTTC
NA	NA	TRBJ1-5	TRBV7-2	CASSLSRDGQPQHF	TGTGCCAGCAGCTTATCGCGGGATGGGCAGCCCCAGCATTTT
NA	NA	TRBJ2-6	TRBV7-3	CASSLTSSGANVLTF	TGTGCCAGCAGCTTAACGAGCTCTGGGGCCAACGTCCTGACTTTC
TRBD1	NA	TRBJ2-1	TRBV7-3	CASSPSGTANFNEQFF	TGTGCCAGCAGCCCGTCCGGGACAGCTAACTTCAATGAGCAGTTCTTC
TRBD1	NA	TRBJ1-2	TRBV29-1	CSVLTGPYGYTF	TGCAGCGTCCTGACAGGGCCCTATGGCTACACCTTC
NA	NA	TRBJ1-2	TRBV6-5	CASSYSPRVYGYTF	TGTGCCAGCAGTTACTCCCCCAGGGTTTATGGCTACACCTTC
TRBD1	NA	TRBJ2-3	TRBV24-1	CATEGADTQYF	TGTGCCACCGAGGGGGCTGATACGCAGTATTTT
NA	NA	TRBJ1-5	TRBV4-2	CASSQVDTYQPQHF	TGTGCCAGCAGCCAAGTGGACACATATCAGCCCCAGCATTTT
TRBD2	NA	TRBJ2-2	TRBV7-9	CASSLALAYTGELFF	TGTGCCAGCAGCTTAGCACTAGCGTACACCGGGGAGCTGTTTTTT
TRBD2	NA	TRBJ2-1	TRBV7-2	CASSLQGLVWSYNEQFF	TGTGCCAGCAGCTTACAAGGACTAGTCTGGTCCTACAATGAGCAGTTCTTC
NA	NA	TRBJ1-2	TRBV4-2	CASSQDLTGTNYGYTF	TGTGCCAGCAGCCAAGATCTAACAGGGACTAACTATGGCTACACCTTC